This TCR beta chain was obtained from a study of CD8+ T cells in alopecia areata (dated by TCRdb to the late 2010s). Background on the whole study: Treated patients were enrolled in an open-label pilot trial of oral tofacitinib, 5 to 10 mg twice daily, for moderate-to-severe alopecia areata. Patients received tofacitinib for 6 to 18 months and were then followed off drug for 6 months to check for delayed response and recurrence. The SALT score, which quantifies the percentage of affected scalp surface area, was used to measure disease severity in treated patients. To study T cell clonal expansion in alopecia areata, the researchers applied high-throughput TCRbeta sequencing to both the C3H/HeJ mouse model and human patients. Human TCRbeta sequencing covered scalp tissue and sorted CD4+ and CD8+ peripheral blood T cells from patchy and totalis/universalis alopecia areata patients and healthy controls. Biopsies were taken from tofacitinib-treated patients at baseline and at 4 and 24 weeks of treatment, and a later scalp biopsy was taken in several of the tofacitinib-treated patients. Scalp clonality was compared among normal scalp (n=4), patchy alopecia areata scalp (n=8), and alopecia totalis/universalis scalp (n=8). RNA was extracted with the PAXgene miRNA kit for fixed scalp, the miRNeasy kit for PBMCs, and the RNeasy kit for mouse skin. TCRbeta CDR3 regions were amplified by immunoSEQ multiplex PCR using 35 Vbeta forward and 13 Jbeta reverse primers.

Regarding this clone: The target of this receptor is not known. No quality values exist for individual bases; no much larger clone is one base distant.

Read against the paper, the sample's time point label means: around 4 weeks on oral tofacitinib. This sample's treatment or condition label indicates: oral pan-JAK inhibitor, 5-10 mg twice daily. Peripheral blood and lesional scalp punch biopsies were obtained from patients with alopecia areata. After PBMCs were isolated by density centrifugation and stained for CD3, CD4 and CD8, a FACSAria was used to sort CD4+ and CD8+ T cells. The library was produced with the immunoSEQ multiplex PCR assay. For TCR sequencing, RNA was extracted from every sample and reverse transcribed into cDNA to serve as template. SuperScript III was used for first-strand cDNA synthesis, primed with a 2:1 mix of oligo-dT and random hexamers. A synthetic immune receptor repertoire was used to measure amplification bias, and any remaining bias was corrected computationally. On the authors' methods: Raw reads were preprocessed for error removal, and CDR3 was defined according to IMGT conventions as running from the conserved cysteine to phenylalanine. Clonality was calculated as 1 minus Shannon entropy normalized by log2 of the number of productive unique TCRs. Whether each scalp clone was CD4 or CD8 was inferred by checking scalp TCRbeta sequences against the CD4 and CD8 repertoires from sorted blood. TCRdb limited this immuneACCESS table to in-frame rearrangements with V and J called. A share of clones is missing; checked studies link under half to unresolved V genes, and the rest is unexplained. V and J calls and clone size are copied from that table; D and trimming were computed from the DNA. The sample table holds 130,000 to 150,000 clones, of which roughly 80% were seen once. The top ten constitute about 25% of the sample.

The paper's findings and limits, for the study overall: Scalp clonality and the number of expanded CD8+ clones among the top 100 scalp clones were significantly decreased by tofacitinib. Because the treated cohort was small and had only one nonresponder, larger studies are needed to examine links between baseline CD8+ expansion and response. Lesional scalp, especially in alopecia totalis/universalis, showed higher clonality and more expanded CD8+ clones than normal scalp, suggesting antigenic drive. Many expanded lesional clones were found to persist in scalp and blood during tofacitinib treatment, and relapse after treatment cessation may be partly explained by this persistence. Unlike mouse skin, where gammadelta T cells dominate, normal human skin contains resident alphabeta T cells that get sequenced too, which complicates analysis of the scalp TCR repertoire. Shared TCR sequences between patients were less evident than in mice, which may be partly attributable to HLA diversity in the patient population.

The CDR3 numbers 14 residues from cysteine through phenylalanine. CDR3 DNA only is kept here, 42 bases in frame from base 1. CDR1 and CDR2 are drawn from the germline V gene: MNHEY, SVGAGI. V was cut back by 6 bases and J by 1 base, leaving a gap of 12 bases between them. The receptor was isolated from a human donor with alopecia areata. The specimen comprised CD8+ T cells sorted from blood, sampled at week 4, from a patient treated with tofacitinib. In this chain, TRBV6-5 is recombined with TRBJ1-1; too little of a D gene remains to name it. The DNA reads TGTGCCAGCAGAGTGAGGACGGCGAACACTGAAGCTTTCTTT. Its product reads: CASRVRTANTEAFF.